The T cell receptor beta chain under discussion was sequenced for a study of T cells in Graves' hyperthyroidism and ophthalmopathy. RNA transcripts provided the source from which TCR beta CDR3 regions were amplified. HTBI primers were used for first-round RT-PCR of the TCR CDR3. MiXCR, run by TCRdb on the multiplex PCR reads, gives a single entry per CDR3 protein. Of 300,000 to 500,000 distinct CDR3 sequences listed, over 12% are singletons. The sample holds a few counts of this clonotype. Germline V gene sequence: CDR1 SGHRS, CDR2 YFSETQ. Between the trimmed V and J ends, which lost 1 base and 3 bases, there was a span of 11 bases. This CDR3 is 15 amino acids long. In the ophthalmopathy cohort, Clinical Activity Score was at least 3, NOSPECS grade at least 4, and duration under 3 months.

The sequence was obtained from a man aged 50 or older with Graves' ophthalmopathy. The rearrangement uses TRBV5-1 and TRBJ2-1; TRBD1 or TRBD2 may be the D gene (5 bases each). The sample comprised blood. CDR3 bases: TGCGCCAGCAGCTTGAGCGGCCAGGGCTACAATGAGCAGTTCTTC. This encodes CASSLSGQGYNEQFF.